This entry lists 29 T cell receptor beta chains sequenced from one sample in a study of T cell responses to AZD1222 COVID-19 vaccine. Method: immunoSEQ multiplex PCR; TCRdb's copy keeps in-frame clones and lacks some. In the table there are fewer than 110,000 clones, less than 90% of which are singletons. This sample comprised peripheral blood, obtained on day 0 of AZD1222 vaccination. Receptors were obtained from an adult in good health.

The CDR3 DNA sequence: TGTGCCAGTAGTAAGGGGGGGGCTATCGGCGAAAAACTGTTTTTT. Its translation: CASSKGGAIGEKLFF. The chain employs TRBV19 and TRBJ1-4; D may be TRBD1 (6 bases). Per the germline V gene, CDR1 is LNHDA and CDR2 is SQIVND (reference sequence). The CDR3 spans 15 residues. Trimming removed 4 bases from V and 8 bases from J, with 17 bases in between.

The chain's CDR3 is CASSRGQFSYEQYF. CDR3 sequence (DNA): TGTGCCAGCAGTAGGGGACAGTTCTCCTACGAGCAGTACTTC. This chain connects TRBV27 to TRBJ2-7, with 7 bases aligning to TRBD1. V gave up 5 bases and J gave up 0 bases; unmatched junction bases: 4. The germline CDR1 and CDR2 sequences are MNHEY and SMNVEV (reference sequence). The length of the CDR3 is 14 residues.

The CDR3 DNA reads as TGTGCCAGCAGCGTAACAGGGGGATTATCGGATGGCTACACCTTC. Translated, it gives CASSVTGGLSDGYTF. V and J are TRBV9 and TRBJ1-2; TRBD1 matches 8 bases. The CDR3 has 15 residues. Germline trimming cut 1 base from V and 6 bases from J; bases unmatched to any gene: 8. Germline loops: CDR1 SGDLS, CDR2 YYNGEE. Together with reference TRBV9 and TRBJ1-2, the CDR3 gives the full variable domain: DSGVTQTPKHLITATGQRVTLRCSPRSGDLSVYWYQQSLDQGLQFLIQYYNGEERAKGNILERFSAQQFPDLHSELNLSSLELGDSALYFCASSVTGGLSDGYTFGSGTRLTVV.

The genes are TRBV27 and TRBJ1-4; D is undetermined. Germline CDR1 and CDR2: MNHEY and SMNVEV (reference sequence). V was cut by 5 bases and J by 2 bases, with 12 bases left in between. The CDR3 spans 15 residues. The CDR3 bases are TGTGCCAGCAGTCCCCTGTTAGGTACTAATGAAAAACTGTTTTTT. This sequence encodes CASSPLLGTNEKLFF.

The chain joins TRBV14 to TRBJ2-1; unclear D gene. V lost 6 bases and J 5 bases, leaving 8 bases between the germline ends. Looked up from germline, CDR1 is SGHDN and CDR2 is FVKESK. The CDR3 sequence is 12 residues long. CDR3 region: CASSRLNNEQFF. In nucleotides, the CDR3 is TGTGCCAGCAGTCGACTTAACAATGAGCAGTTCTTC.

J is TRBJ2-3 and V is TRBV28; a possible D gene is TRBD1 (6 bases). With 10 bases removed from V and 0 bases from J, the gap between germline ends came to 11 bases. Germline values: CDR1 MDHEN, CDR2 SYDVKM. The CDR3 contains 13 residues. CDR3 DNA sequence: TGTGCCATCCACAGGGCTAGCACAGATACGCAGTATTTT. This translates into CAIHRASTDTQYF.

CDR3 in amino acids: CASRGQVSNQPQHF. CDR3 DNA: TGTGCCAGCCGTGGACAGGTCAGCAATCAGCCCCAGCATTTT. This sequence joins TRBV28 and TRBJ1-5; 7 bases agree with TRBD1. The CDR3 has 14 amino acids. CDR1 MDHEN and CDR2 SYDVKM come from the germline V gene. J was trimmed by 1 base and V by 8 bases; bases with no gene match: 5.

As DNA, the CDR3 is TGCGCCAGCAGCTTGGAACCTAGCGGGAGTTCATCCCAAGAGACCCAGTACTTC. This gives the protein CASSLEPSGSSSQETQYF. This rearrangement joins TRBV5-1 to TRBJ2-5; 10 bases map to TRBD2. The germline CDR1 and CDR2 sequences are SGHRS and YFSETQ. The V and J ends lost 0 bases and 1 base, in that order; junction bases with no gene match: 9. CDR3 size: 18 residues. Together with reference TRBV5-1 and TRBJ2-5, the CDR3 gives the full variable domain: KAGVTQTPRYLIKTRGQQVTLSCSPISGHRSVSWYQQTPGQGLQFLFEYFSETQRNKGNFPGRFSGRQFSNSRSEMNVSTLELGDSALYLCASSLEPSGSSSQETQYFGPGTRLLVL.

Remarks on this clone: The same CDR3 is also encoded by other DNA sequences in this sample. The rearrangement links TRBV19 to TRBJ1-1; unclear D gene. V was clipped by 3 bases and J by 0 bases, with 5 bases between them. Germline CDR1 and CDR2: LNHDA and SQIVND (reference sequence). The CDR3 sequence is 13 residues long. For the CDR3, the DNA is TGTGCCAGTAGTATTGGGGTGAACACTGAAGCTTTCTTT. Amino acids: CASSIGVNTEAFF.

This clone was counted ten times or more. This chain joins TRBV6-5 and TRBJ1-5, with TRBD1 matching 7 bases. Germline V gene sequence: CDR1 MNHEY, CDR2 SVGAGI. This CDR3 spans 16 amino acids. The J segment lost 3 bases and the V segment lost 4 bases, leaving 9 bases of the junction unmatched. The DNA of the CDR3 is TGTGCCAGCAGTTTTCGGACAGGTAATGACAATCAGCCCCAGCATTTT. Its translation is CASSFRTGNDNQPQHF.

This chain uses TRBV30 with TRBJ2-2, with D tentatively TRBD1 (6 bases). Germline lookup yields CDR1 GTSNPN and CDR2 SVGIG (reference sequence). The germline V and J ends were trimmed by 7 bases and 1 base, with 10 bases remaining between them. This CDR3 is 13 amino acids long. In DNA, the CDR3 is TGTGCCTACCCGGACAGGAACACCGGGGAGCTGTTTTTT. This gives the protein CAYPDRNTGELFF.

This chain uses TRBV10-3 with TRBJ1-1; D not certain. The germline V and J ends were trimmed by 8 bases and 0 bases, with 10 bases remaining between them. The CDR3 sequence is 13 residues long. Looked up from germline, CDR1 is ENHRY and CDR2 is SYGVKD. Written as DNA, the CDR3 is TGTGCCATCGGTCGCAGCTTGAACACTGAAGCTTTCTTT. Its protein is CAIGRSLNTEAFF.

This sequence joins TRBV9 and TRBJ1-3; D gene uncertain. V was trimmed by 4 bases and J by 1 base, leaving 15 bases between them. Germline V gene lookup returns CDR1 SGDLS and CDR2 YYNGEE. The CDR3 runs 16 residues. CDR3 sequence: CASSPQIRTSGNTIYF. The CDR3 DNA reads TGTGCCAGCAGCCCTCAGATTCGGACTTCTGGAAACACCATATATTTT.

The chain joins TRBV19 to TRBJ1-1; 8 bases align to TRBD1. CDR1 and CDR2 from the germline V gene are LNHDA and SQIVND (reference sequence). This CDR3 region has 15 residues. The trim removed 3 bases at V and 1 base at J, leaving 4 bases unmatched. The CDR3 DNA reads TGTGCCAGTAGTATTGTGACAGGGGCGAACACTGAAGCTTTCTTT. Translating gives CASSIVTGANTEAFF.

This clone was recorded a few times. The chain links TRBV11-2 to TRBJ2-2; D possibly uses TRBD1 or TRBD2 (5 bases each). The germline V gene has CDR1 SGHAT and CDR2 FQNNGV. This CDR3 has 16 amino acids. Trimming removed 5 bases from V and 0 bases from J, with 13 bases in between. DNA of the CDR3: TGTGCCAGCAGCCACGTGGGGGACGCGAACACCGGGGAGCTGTTTTTT. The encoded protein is CASSHVGDANTGELFF.

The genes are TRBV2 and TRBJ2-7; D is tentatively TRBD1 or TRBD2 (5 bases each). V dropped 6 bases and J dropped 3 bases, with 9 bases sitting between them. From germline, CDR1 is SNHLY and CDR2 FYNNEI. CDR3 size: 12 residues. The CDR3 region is CASRGPGYEQYF. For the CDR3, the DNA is TGTGCCAGCAGGGGACCTGGCTACGAGCAGTACTTC. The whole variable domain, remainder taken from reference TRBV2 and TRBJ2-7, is EPEVTQTPSHQVTQMGQEVILRCVPISNHLYFYWYRQILGQKVEFLVSFYNNEISEKSEIFDDQFSVERPDGSNFTLKIRSTKLEDSAMYFCASRGPGYEQYFGPGTRLTVT.

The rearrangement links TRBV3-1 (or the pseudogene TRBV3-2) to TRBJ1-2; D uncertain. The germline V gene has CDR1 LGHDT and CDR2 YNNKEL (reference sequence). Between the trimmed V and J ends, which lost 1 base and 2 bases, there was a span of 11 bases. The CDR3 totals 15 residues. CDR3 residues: CASSQGRQVNYGYTF. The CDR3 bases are TGTGCCAGCAGCCAAGGGAGGCAGGTAAACTATGGCTACACCTTC.

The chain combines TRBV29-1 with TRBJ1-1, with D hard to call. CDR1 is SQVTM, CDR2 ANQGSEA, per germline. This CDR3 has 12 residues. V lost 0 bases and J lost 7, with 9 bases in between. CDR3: CSVEDGYDEAFF. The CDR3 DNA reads TGCAGCGTTGAAGATGGGTATGATGAAGCTTTCTTT.

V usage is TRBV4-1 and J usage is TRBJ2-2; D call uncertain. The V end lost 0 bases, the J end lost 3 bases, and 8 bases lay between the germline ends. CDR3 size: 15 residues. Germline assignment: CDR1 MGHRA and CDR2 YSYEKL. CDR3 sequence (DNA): TGCGCCAGCAGCCAAGATAACGGCTACACCGGGGAGCTGTTTTTT. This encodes CASSQDNGYTGELFF.

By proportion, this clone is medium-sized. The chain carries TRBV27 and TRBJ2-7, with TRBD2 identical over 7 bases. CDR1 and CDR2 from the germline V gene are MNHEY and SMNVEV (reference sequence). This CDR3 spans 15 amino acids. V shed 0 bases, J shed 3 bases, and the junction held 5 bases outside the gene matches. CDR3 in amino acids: CASSLSQIAGYEQYF. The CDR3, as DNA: TGTGCCAGCAGTTTATCGCAGATAGCGGGCTACGAGCAGTACTTC.

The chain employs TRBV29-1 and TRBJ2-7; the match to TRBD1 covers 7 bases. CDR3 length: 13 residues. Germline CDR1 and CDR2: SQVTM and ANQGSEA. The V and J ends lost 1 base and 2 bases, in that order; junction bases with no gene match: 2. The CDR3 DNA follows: TGCAGCGTTGAAGTCACAGGGGCCTACGAGCAGTACTTC. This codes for CSVEVTGAYEQYF.

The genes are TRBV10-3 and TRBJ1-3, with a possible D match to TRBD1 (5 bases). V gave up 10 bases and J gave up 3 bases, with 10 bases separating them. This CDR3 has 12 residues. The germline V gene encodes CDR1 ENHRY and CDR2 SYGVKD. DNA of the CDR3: TGTGCCACCCAGGGTCTTGGAAACACCATATATTTT. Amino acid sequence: CATQGLGNTIYF.

The CDR3 loop reads CASRGTGNTEAFF. The CDR3 bases are TGTGCCAGCAGAGGGACAGGAAACACTGAAGCTTTCTTT. The rearrangement joins TRBV12-3 or TRBV12-4 to TRBJ1-1; 8 bases map to TRBD1. The ends lost 6 bases at V and 2 bases at J; junction bases unmatched: 2. The length of the CDR3 is 13 residues.

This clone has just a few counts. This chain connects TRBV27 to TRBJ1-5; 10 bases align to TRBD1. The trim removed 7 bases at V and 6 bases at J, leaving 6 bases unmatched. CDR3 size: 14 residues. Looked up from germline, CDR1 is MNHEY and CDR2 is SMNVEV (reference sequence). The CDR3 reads CASTKRTGGQPQHF. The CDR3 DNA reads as TGTGCCAGCACCAAAAGGACAGGGGGTCAGCCCCAGCATTTT.

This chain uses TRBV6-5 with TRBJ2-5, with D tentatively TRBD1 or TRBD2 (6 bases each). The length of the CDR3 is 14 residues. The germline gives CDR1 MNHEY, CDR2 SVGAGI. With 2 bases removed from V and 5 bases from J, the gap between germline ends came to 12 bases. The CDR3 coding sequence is TGTGCCAGCAGTTACGGGGGGCTGGGGGAGACCCAGTACTTC. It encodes CASSYGGLGETQYF.

CDR3 residues: CASSLGSASSYEQYF. The CDR3 DNA reads as TGTGCCAGCAGCTTAGGGAGCGCTAGCTCCTACGAGCAGTACTTC. The rearrangement uses TRBV7-2 and TRBJ2-7; no clear D gene. The CDR3 loop spans 15 amino acids. From germline, CDR1 is SGHTA and CDR2 FQGNSA. V gave up 1 base and J gave up 0 bases, with 10 bases separating them.

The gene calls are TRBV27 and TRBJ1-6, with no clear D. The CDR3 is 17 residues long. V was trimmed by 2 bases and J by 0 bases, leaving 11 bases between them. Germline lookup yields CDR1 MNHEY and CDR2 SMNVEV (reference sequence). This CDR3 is CASSLDPRTSYNSPLHF. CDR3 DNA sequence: TGTGCCAGCAGTTTAGATCCGAGGACCTCCTATAATTCACCCCTCCACTTT.

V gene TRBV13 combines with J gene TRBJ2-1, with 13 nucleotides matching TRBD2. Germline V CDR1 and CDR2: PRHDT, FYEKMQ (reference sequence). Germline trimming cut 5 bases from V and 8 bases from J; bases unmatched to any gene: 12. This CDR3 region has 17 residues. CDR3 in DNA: TGTGCCAGCAGCCCATCCCAGGGACTAGCGGGATCGGATGAGCAGTTCTTC. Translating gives CASSPSQGLAGSDEQFF. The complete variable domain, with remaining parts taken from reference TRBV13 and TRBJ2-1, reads AAGVIQSPRHLIKEKRETATLKCYPIPRHDTVYWYQQGPGQDPQFLISFYEKMQSDKGSIPDRFSAQQFSDYHSELNMSSLELGDSALYFCASSPSQGLAGSDEQFFGPGTRLTVL.

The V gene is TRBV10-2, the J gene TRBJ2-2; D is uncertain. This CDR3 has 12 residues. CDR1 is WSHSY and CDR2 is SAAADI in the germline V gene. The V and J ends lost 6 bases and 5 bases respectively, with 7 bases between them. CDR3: CASRGPTGELFF. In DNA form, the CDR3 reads TGCGCCAGCAGAGGGCCAACCGGGGAGCTGTTTTTT.